This T cell receptor (beta chain) originates from a study of control samples from healthy donors and cancer patients. Profiling relied on immunoSEQ multiplex PCR, and the TCRdb table lists in-frame clones only, not all of them. In the table there are 70,000 or so clones, roughly 86% of which are singletons. V gave up 0 bases and J gave up 8 bases, with 13 bases separating them. CDR3 size: 15 residues. Germline CDR1 is SGHTA and CDR2 is FQGTGA. The sample comprised PBMCs. This TCR was sampled from a man aged 55 to 70 with lung cancer. V gene TRBV7-3 combines with J gene TRBJ2-2; TRBD1 is a possible D gene (6 bases). The CDR3 spells CASSLTPSGAGELFF. The CDR3 DNA follows: TGTGCCAGCAGCTTAACGCCCTCAGGGGCAGGGGAGCTGTTTTTT.